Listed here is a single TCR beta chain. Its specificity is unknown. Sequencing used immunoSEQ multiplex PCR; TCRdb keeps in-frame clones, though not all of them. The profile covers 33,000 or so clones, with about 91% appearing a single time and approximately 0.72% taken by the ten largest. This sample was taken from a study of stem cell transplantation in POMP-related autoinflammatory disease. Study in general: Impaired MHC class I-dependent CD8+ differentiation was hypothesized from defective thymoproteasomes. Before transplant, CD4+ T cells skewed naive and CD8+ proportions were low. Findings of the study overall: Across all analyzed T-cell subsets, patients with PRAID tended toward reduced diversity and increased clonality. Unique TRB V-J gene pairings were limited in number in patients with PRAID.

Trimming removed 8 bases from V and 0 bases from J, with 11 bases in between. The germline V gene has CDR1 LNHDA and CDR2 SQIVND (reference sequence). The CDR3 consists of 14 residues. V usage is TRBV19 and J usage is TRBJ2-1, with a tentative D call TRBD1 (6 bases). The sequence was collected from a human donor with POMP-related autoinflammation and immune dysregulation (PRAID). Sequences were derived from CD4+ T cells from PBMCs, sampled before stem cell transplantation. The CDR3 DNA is TGTGCCAGTGCCTACAGGGACTCCTACAATGAGCAGTTCTTC. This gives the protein CASAYRDSYNEQFF.